Following are 27 T cell receptor beta chains from one sample sequenced in a study of blood T cells in healthy people across ages. PCR was performed a second time for 7 to 11 cycles using a sample-barcoded 5' primer and a J-beta primer mix. TCRdb used MiXCR to reprocess the 5' RACE reads, holding one entry per CDR3 protein. The repertoire holds 720,000 or so distinct CDR3 sequences, with around 38% as singletons. Sequences were obtained from blood. The receptors come from an elderly man in good health.

This chain joins TRBV6-2 or TRBV6-3 and TRBJ1-5; no clear D. Germline loops: CDR1 MNHEY, CDR2 SVGEGT. The CDR3 sequence is 14 residues long. V shed 2 bases and J shed 0 bases, with 5 bases lying between them. The CDR3 DNA sequence: TGTGCCAGCAGTTACCTGTATAGCAATCAGCCCCAGCATTTT. Translated: CASSYLYSNQPQHF.

The sample holds a few counts of this clonotype. This sequence joins TRBV2 and TRBJ2-5; D is undetermined. Per germline, CDR1 SNHLY and CDR2 FYNNEI. This CDR3 is built from 11 residues. V was clipped by 7 bases and J by 4 bases, with 7 bases between them. This CDR3 reads CASNPGETQYF. The CDR3, as DNA: TGTGCCAGCAACCCAGGAGAGACCCAGTACTTC.

This chain links TRBV7-2 with TRBJ2-7; D might be TRBD2 (7 bases). The CDR3 contains 15 residues. Trimming cost V 0 bases and J 7 bases, with 16 bases left between them. CDR1 and CDR2 (germline): SGHTA, FQGNSA. As DNA, the CDR3 is TGTGCCAGCAGCTTAGCAGGGGGGGCACCACTGGAGCAGTACTTC. It encodes CASSLAGGAPLEQYF.

Comment on this clonotype: A much larger clone sits a single nucleotide away, making a read error possible. The chain uses TRBV7-2 and TRBJ2-7; unclear D gene. Germline values: CDR1 SGHTA, CDR2 FQGNSA. Trimming removed 5 bases at V and 1 base at J, with 12 bases between. The CDR3 totals 14 residues. The CDR3 nucleotides are TGTGCCAGCAGCGTAGGCCCGAAATCCTACGAGCAGTACTTC. Its protein is CASSVGPKSYEQYF. Together with reference TRBV7-2 and TRBJ2-7, the CDR3 gives the full variable domain: GAGVSQSPSNKVTEKGKDVELRCDPISGHTALYWYRQSLGQGLEFLIYFQGNSAPDKSGLPSDRFSAERTGGSVSTLTIQRTQQEDSAVYLCASSVGPKSYEQYFGPGTRLTVT.

The V and J genes are TRBV20-1 and TRBJ1-2; 8 bases are a match to TRBD1. This CDR3 is built from 17 residues. Losses at the gene ends were 1 base for V and 0 bases for J; bases not matched to a gene: 10. Germline assignment: CDR1 DFQATT and CDR2 SNEGSKA (reference sequence). The CDR3 DNA follows: TGCAGTGCTAGAGTGAGACAGGGGCTTTTGACTAACTATGGCTACACCTTC. Translated, it gives CSARVRQGLLTNYGYTF.

Remarks on this clonotype: A single base separates this from a much larger clone, so it may be a read error. This sequence joins TRBV5-1 and TRBJ2-3; 7 nucleotides align to TRBD2. V was clipped by 4 bases and J by 4 bases; unmatched bases: 6. CDR1 SGHRS and CDR2 YFSETQ come from the germline V gene. The CDR3 is made up of 14 amino acids. The CDR3: CASSALATADTQYF. The CDR3 DNA sequence: TGCGCCAGCAGCGCACTAGCGACGGCAGATACGCAGTATTTT. Full variable domain (remainder filled in from reference TRBV5-1 and TRBJ2-3): KAGVTQTPRYLIKTRGQQVTLSCSPISGHRSVSWYQQTPGQGLQFLFEYFSETQRNKGNFPGRFSGRQFSNSRSEMNVSTLELGDSALYLCASSALATADTQYFGPGTRLTVL.

The chain combines TRBV24-1 with TRBJ2-5; 8 bases line up with TRBD1. After removal of 10 bases from V and 11 bases from J, the junction contained 17 bases not matched to a gene. CDR1 KGHDR and CDR2 SFDVKD come from the germline V gene. The CDR3 consists of 14 residues. CDR3 region: CATSRGRAEDEQYF. CDR3 DNA: TGTGCCACGTCCAGGGGGCGAGCGGAGGATGAGCAGTACTTC.

With respect to this clonotype: A much larger clonotype is one base distant, so this may be a read error. This rearrangement joins TRBV20-1 to TRBJ2-4, with 9 bases lining up with TRBD1. Looked up from germline, CDR1 is DFQATT and CDR2 is SNEGSKA (reference sequence). The CDR3 runs 17 residues. Germline trimming cut 5 bases from V and 1 base from J; bases unmatched to any gene: 12. The CDR3: CSAEPWTGASAKNIQYF. The DNA of the CDR3 is TGCAGTGCTGAACCATGGACAGGGGCCTCCGCCAAAAACATTCAGTACTTC.

The CDR3 sequence: CASSAFSGSTDTQYF. The CDR3 DNA follows: TGTGCCAGCAGCGCTTTTTCGGGGAGCACAGATACGCAGTATTTT. The chain employs TRBV9 and TRBJ2-3; a weak D match, TRBD2 (5 bases). Trimming removed 3 bases at V and 0 bases at J, with 11 bases between. The germline CDR1 and CDR2 sequences are SGDLS and YYNGEE. CDR3 size: 15 residues.

This clonotype has just a few counts. This sequence joins TRBV2 and TRBJ2-7; 7 bases map to TRBD1. The J segment lost 4 bases and the V segment lost 6 bases, leaving 9 bases of the junction unmatched. Germline loops: CDR1 SNHLY, CDR2 FYNNEI. CDR3 length equals 14 residues. CDR3 region: CASREDRSFYEQYF. For the CDR3, the DNA is TGTGCCAGCAGGGAGGACAGGAGTTTTTACGAGCAGTACTTC.

The CDR3 protein is CASSLIATGGARTGANVLTF. The CDR3 nucleotides are TGTGCCAGCAGCTTAATCGCTACAGGGGGCGCGCGGACTGGGGCCAACGTCCTGACTTTC. This rearrangement joins TRBV7-2 to TRBJ2-6; TRBD1 aligns across 9 bases. The ends lost 2 bases at V and 2 bases at J; junction bases unmatched: 13. The CDR3 is 20 residues long. Per the germline V gene, CDR1 is SGHTA and CDR2 is FQGNSA. The variable domain in full, with the rest retrieved from reference TRBV7-2 and TRBJ2-6, is GAGVSQSPSNKVTEKGKDVELRCDPISGHTALYWYRQSLGQGLEFLIYFQGNSAPDKSGLPSDRFSAERTGGSVSTLTIQRTQQEDSAVYLCASSLIATGGARTGANVLTFGAGSRLTVL.

Of note for this clonotype: This sequence may be a read error, since a much larger clone differs from it by one base. This rearrangement joins TRBV27 to TRBJ2-4; TRBD1 matches at 9 bases. The better agreement between TRBJ2-5 and the DNA end casts doubt on the J call. The CDR3 consists of 16 residues. Germline V gene lookup returns CDR1 MNHEY and CDR2 SMNVEV (reference sequence). The CDR3, as DNA: TGTGCCAGCAGTTTATTCGGACAGGGGTTCCATGAGACCCAGTACTTC. Amino acid sequence: CASSLFGQGFHETQYF.

The V and J genes are TRBV7-9 and TRBJ2-1; 9 bases map to TRBD1. The germline V gene has CDR1 SEHNR and CDR2 FQNEAQ (reference sequence). The CDR3 consists of 16 residues. The V and J ends lost 5 bases and 2 bases, in that order; junction bases with no gene match: 7. CDR3 sequence reads: CASSPTGTGTYNEQFF. The CDR3 DNA follows: TGTGCCAGCAGCCCTACCGGGACAGGGACCTACAATGAGCAGTTCTTC.

V gene TRBV4-3 combines with J gene TRBJ2-1; D tentatively fits TRBD1 or TRBD2 (5 bases each). Germline CDR1 reads LGHNA; CDR2 reads YSLEER. This CDR3 has 16 amino acids. With 0 bases removed from V and 8 bases from J, the gap between germline ends came to 17 bases. For the CDR3, the DNA is TGCGCCAGCAGCCAAGATATGGCAGGGAGAGTGTATGAGCAGTTCTTC. This codes for CASSQDMAGRVYEQFF.

A note on this clonotype: At one end, the junction sequence differs from germline, possibly due to a read error. This chain connects TRBV18 to TRBJ2-5; no clear D. Per germline, CDR1 KGHSH and CDR2 LQKENI. CDR3 length: 14 amino acids. CDR3 DNA: TGTGCCAGCTCACCTCAGGAAATTCGAGAGGCCCAGTACTTC. Protein: CASSPQEIREAQYF.

This clonotype has at least ten counts. V usage is TRBV6-2 or TRBV6-3 and J usage is TRBJ2-7; D not certain. This CDR3 is 12 amino acids long. V gave up 2 bases and J gave up 3 bases, with 5 bases separating them. The germline gives CDR1 MNHEY, CDR2 SVGEGT. The CDR3 protein is CASSYAVYEQYF. The CDR3 DNA follows: TGTGCCAGCAGTTACGCGGTCTACGAGCAGTACTTC.

This clonotype has more than one count but fewer than ten. The chain links TRBV20-1 to TRBJ2-1, with 9 bases matching TRBD1. Germline CDR1 and CDR2: DFQATT and SNEGSKA (reference sequence). Trimming took 3 bases from V and 13 from J; bases not matched to a gene: 13. This CDR3 comprises 14 residues. CDR3 region: CSARADRGGETQFF. The CDR3 DNA reads TGCAGTGCTAGGGCGGACAGGGGAGGTGAGACCCAGTTCTTC.

This clonotype was observed a single time. The genes are TRBV19 and TRBJ1-6, with TRBD1 as a possible D gene (6 bases). Germline V CDR1 and CDR2: LNHDA, SQIVND (reference sequence). V lost 5 bases, J lost 8 bases, and 10 bases lay in between. The CDR3 is 13 amino acids. The CDR3 DNA sequence: TGTGCCAGTAGTGGTAACAGGGATTCACCCCTCCACTTT. The encoded protein is CASSGNRDSPLHF.

The chain carries TRBV2 and TRBJ1-1, with D possibly TRBD1 on 5 matching bases. Trimming took off 3 bases at V and 1 base at J, with 6 bases between the two ends. From germline, CDR1 is SNHLY and CDR2 FYNNEI. The CDR3 has 13 amino acids. The CDR3 region is CASSETANTEAFF. DNA for the CDR3: TGTGCCAGCAGTGAGACAGCGAACACTGAAGCTTTCTTT.

This clonotype has more than one count but fewer than ten. The chain has TRBV7-9 and TRBJ2-7; TRBD2 matches 10 bases. CDR3 size: 18 residues. Looked up from germline, CDR1 is SEHNR and CDR2 is FQNEAQ (reference sequence). The V and J ends lost 2 bases and 1 base, in that order; junction bases with no gene match: 11. In DNA, the CDR3 is TGTGCCAGCAGCTTATGGTCTAGCGGGGGCGCGACGTCCTACGAGCAGTACTTC. The encoded protein is CASSLWSSGGATSYEQYF.

This chain joins TRBV20-1 and TRBJ2-3; no firm D call. Germline V CDR1 and CDR2: DFQATT, SNEGSKA (reference sequence). Trimming took 1 base from V and 4 from J, leaving 12 bases between them. The CDR3 runs 14 residues. The CDR3 sequence is CSARVSSPADTQYF. The DNA of the CDR3 is TGCAGTGCTAGAGTTTCTAGTCCGGCAGATACGCAGTATTTT.

This clonotype was counted only a few times. V is TRBV6-2 or TRBV6-3 and J is TRBJ2-7, with 11 bases matching TRBD2. The CDR3 is made up of 16 amino acids. After removal of 2 bases from V and 3 bases from J, the junction contained 6 bases not matched to a gene. Germline V gene sequence: CDR1 MNHEY, CDR2 SVGEGT. Here the CDR3 reads CASSYATGTSGYEQYF. For the CDR3, the DNA is TGTGCCAGCAGTTACGCCACCGGGACTAGCGGCTACGAGCAGTACTTC.

This clonotype was counted ten times or more. V is TRBV15 and J is TRBJ2-4; D remains unclear. The CDR3 totals 17 residues. Germline V gene sequence: CDR1 LNHNV, CDR2 YYDKDF (reference sequence). V was shortened by 1 base and J by 0 bases, with 13 bases between the two germline ends. The CDR3 region has the DNA TGTGCCACCAGCAGAGCTGACGGTGTACTAGCCAAAAACATTCAGTACTTC. Translation gives CATSRADGVLAKNIQYF.

This rearrangement joins TRBV25-1 to TRBJ2-7; 7 nucleotides agree with TRBD1. Per the germline V gene, CDR1 is MGHDK and CDR2 is SYGVNS. The CDR3 has 14 amino acids. After removal of 2 bases from V and 4 bases from J, the junction contained 5 bases not matched to a gene. This chain's CDR3 is CASSERQGPYEQYF. The CDR3 bases are TGTGCCAGCAGTGAACGACAGGGTCCGTACGAGCAGTACTTC.

The V call is TRBV29-1, the J call TRBJ2-2; D is undetermined. This CDR3 is 12 amino acids long. V was cut by 4 bases and J by 2 bases, with 5 bases left in between. CDR1 and CDR2 (germline): SQVTM, ANQGSEA. CDR3 sequence reads: CSVVPNTGELFF. The CDR3 nucleotides read TGCAGCGTTGTACCCAACACCGGGGAGCTGTTTTTT.

The chain uses TRBV20-1 and TRBJ2-4; no reliable D call. The J call is uncertain, as TRBJ2-5 better fits the DNA end. The CDR3 has 15 residues. Germline V CDR1 and CDR2: DFQATT, SNEGSKA (reference sequence). CDR3 DNA: TGCAGTGCTAGGAATCGTGGTGGGCTAGTGGAGACCCAGTACTTC. Translation: CSARNRGGLVETQYF.

In this sample, this clonotype turned up many times. The V and J genes are TRBV29-1 and TRBJ2-1, with 7 bases aligning to TRBD2. With 5 bases clipped from V and 8 bases from J, the junction kept 9 bases outside the gene matches. This CDR3 is 13 amino acids long. Germline V gene data show CDR1 as SQVTM and CDR2 as ANQGSEA. The CDR3 sequence is CSVSAGAGDEQFF. CDR3 nucleotide sequence: TGCAGCGTTTCAGCGGGCGCGGGGGATGAGCAGTTCTTC.